The entry that follows covers one T cell receptor (beta chain) sequence. Its antigen is undetermined. A process of 5'RACE template switching, which added a universal primer site and UMIs, was used to make TCR cDNA. A single record per CDR3 protein comes from TCRdb applying MiXCR to the 5' RACE reads. The sample lists some 110,000 distinct CDR3 sequences, 6.5% to 9% seen once, with 2.5% to 3% in the top ten. The sample originates from a study of T cells after yellow fever vaccination. Study as a whole: Preparation of fractions with low cell numbers was performed using SMART-Seq v4 Ultra Low Input. Study results and caveats: Contamination by abundant bulk-population clonotypes could be present in FACS-sorted repertoires. Booster samples showed a return of most primary-vaccination clones (about 97% CD4, around 88% CD8).

Per the germline V gene, CDR1 is MNHNS and CDR2 is SASEGT. V lost 8 bases and J 8 bases, leaving 22 bases between the germline ends. The CDR3 consists of 15 residues. The sequenced sample was CD4+ T cells sorted from PBMCs, obtained approximately 47 days after the first yellow fever vaccination. This chain joins TRBV6-1 and TRBJ2-1; the D call may be TRBD1 or TRBD2 (6 bases each). The sequence derives from a man younger than 30 who received the YFV17D yellow fever vaccine. The CDR3 nucleotides are TGTGCCAGCCGCCTATCGGGGGCCCTCTGGGATGAGCAGTTCTTC. Its protein is CASRLSGALWDEQFF.